This TCR beta chain was recovered during a study of PD-1 blockade in classical Hodgkin lymphoma. Measured with immunoSEQ multiplex PCR; TCRdb has only the in-frame clones, and not every one. This table has tens of thousands of clones, about 77% appearing once. Study-wide findings and caveats: By C4D1, CD4+ diversity increased significantly, especially in complete responders.

Germline CDR1 reads MNHNY; CDR2 reads SVGAGI (reference sequence). This CDR3 has 13 residues. V was pared by 6 bases and J by 5 bases, with 11 bases between. A remark on this clone: Its antigen is unknown.

Described time point: cycle 4 day 1 (C4D1), after less than seven weeks of nivolumab. Brentuximab vedotin exposure varied among the patients, all of whom had relapsed after autologous stem cell transplantation. This TCR was sampled from a human donor with classical Hodgkin lymphoma. The sequences come from peripheral blood mononuclear cells (PBMCs), collected before the fourth cycle of nivolumab. This chain connects TRBV6-6 to TRBJ1-5, with D possibly TRBD1 on 5 matching bases. Written as DNA, the CDR3 is TGTGCCAGCAGGGGGCTGGTTGATCAGCCCCAGCATTTT. It codes for CASRGLVDQPQHF.